The T cell receptor beta chain described here comes from a study of OX40 agonist ivuxolimab in advanced cancers. Notes on the study in general: Undetermined was the antigen specificity of the expanded peripheral T cells.

For this clone: Its antigen remains unknown.

Profiled with immunoSEQ multiplex PCR; TCRdb holds only in-frame clones, not every one. The repertoire holds 75,000 to 100,000 clones, with around 80% as singletons. CDR1 LNHDA and CDR2 SQIVND come from the germline V gene (reference sequence). The CDR3 is 13 residues long. The V and J ends lost 7 bases and 3 bases respectively, with 13 bases between them. This material consisted of CD4+ or CD8+ T cells sorted from blood, taken in a trial of the OX40 agonist ivuxolimab. The source is an adult with an advanced solid tumor such as melanoma, head and neck, liver or kidney cancer. V and J are TRBV19 and TRBJ2-7; D call uncertain. The CDR3 DNA reads as TGTGCCAGTACTAAACCCCCACTCTACGAGCAGTACTTC. Amino acid sequence: CASTKPPLYEQYF. Full variable domain (remainder filled in from reference TRBV19 and TRBJ2-7): DGGITQSPKYLFRKEGQNVTLSCEQNLNHDAMYWYRQDPGQGLRLIYYSQIVNDFQKGDIAEGYSVSREKKESFPLTVTSAQKNPTAFYLCASTKPPLYEQYFGPGTRLTVT.